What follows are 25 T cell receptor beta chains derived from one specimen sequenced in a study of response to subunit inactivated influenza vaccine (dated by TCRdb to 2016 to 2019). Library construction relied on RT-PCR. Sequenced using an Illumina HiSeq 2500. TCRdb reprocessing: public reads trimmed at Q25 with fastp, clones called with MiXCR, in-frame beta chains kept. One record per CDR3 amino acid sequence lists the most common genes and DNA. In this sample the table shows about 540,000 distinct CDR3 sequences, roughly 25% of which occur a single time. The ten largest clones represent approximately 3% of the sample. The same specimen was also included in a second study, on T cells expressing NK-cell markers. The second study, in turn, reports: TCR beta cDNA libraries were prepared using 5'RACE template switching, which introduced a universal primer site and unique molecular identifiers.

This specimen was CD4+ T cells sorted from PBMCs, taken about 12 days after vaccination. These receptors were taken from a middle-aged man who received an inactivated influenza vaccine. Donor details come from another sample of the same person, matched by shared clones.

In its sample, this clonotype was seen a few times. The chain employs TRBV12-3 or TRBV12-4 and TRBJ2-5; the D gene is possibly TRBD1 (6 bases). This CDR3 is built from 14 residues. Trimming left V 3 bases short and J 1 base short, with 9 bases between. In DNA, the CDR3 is TGTGCCAGCAGTTTGGGGGCAAGCCAAGAGACCCAGTACTTC. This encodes CASSLGASQETQYF.

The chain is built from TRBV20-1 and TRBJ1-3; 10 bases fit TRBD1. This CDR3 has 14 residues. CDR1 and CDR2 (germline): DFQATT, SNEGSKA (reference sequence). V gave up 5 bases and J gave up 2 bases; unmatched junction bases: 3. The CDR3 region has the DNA TGCAGTGCTTTGACAGGGGGCACTGGAAACACCATATATTTT. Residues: CSALTGGTGNTIYF.

The CDR3 bases are TGCAGTGCTAGAGCTCTAACTAGCGGACCCTACGAGCAGTACTTC. Amino acid sequence: CSARALTSGPYEQYF. This chain joins TRBV20-1 and TRBJ2-7; 8 nucleotides align to TRBD2. After removal of 1 base from V and 2 bases from J, the junction contained 7 bases not matched to a gene. CDR1 DFQATT and CDR2 SNEGSKA come from the germline V gene (reference sequence). The CDR3 has 15 residues.

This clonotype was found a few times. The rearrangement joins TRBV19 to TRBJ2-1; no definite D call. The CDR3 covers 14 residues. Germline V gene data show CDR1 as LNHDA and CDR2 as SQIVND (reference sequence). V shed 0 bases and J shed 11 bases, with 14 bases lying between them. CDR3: CASSIDPTGYQQFF. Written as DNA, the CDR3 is TGTGCCAGTAGTATAGACCCGACTGGATACCAGCAGTTCTTC.

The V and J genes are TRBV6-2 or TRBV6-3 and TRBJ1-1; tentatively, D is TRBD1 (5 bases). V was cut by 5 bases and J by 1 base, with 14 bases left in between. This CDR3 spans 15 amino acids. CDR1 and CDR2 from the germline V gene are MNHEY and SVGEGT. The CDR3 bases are TGTGCCAGCAGTCAACTGAGGGGCCGGAACACTGAAGCTTTCTTT. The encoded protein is CASSQLRGRNTEAFF.

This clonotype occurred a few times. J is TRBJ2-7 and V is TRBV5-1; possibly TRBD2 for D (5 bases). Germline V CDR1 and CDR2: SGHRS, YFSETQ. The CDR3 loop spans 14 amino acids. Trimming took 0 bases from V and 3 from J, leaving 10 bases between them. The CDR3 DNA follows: TGCGCCAGCAGCTTGGAACGGGGAGTCTACGAGCAGTACTTC. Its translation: CASSLERGVYEQYF.

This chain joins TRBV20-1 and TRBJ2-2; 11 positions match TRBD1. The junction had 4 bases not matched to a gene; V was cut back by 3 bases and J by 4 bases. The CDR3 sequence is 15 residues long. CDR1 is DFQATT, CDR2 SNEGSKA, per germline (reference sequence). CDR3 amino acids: CSASFGTGGTGELFF. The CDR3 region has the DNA TGCAGTGCTAGTTTCGGGACAGGGGGCACCGGGGAGCTGTTTTTT.

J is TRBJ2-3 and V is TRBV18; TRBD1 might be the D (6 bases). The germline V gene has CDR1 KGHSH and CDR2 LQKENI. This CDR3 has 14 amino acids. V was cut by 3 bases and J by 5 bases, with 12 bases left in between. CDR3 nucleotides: TGTGCCAGCTCACCTCAACCAGGGGAAGATACGCAGTATTTT. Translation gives CASSPQPGEDTQYF.

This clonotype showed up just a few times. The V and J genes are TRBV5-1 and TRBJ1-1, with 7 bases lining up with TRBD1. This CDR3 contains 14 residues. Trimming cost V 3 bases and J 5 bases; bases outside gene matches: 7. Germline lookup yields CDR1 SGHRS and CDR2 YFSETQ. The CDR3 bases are TGCGCCAGCAGCTCGACAGGGAAGGAGACTGAAGCTTTCTTT. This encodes CASSSTGKETEAFF.

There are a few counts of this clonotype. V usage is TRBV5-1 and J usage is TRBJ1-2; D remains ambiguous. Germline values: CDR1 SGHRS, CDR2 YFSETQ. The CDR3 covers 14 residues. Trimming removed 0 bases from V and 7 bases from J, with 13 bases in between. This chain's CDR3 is CASSLEGAGSGYTF. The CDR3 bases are TGCGCCAGCAGCTTGGAAGGAGCGGGGTCTGGCTACACCTTC.

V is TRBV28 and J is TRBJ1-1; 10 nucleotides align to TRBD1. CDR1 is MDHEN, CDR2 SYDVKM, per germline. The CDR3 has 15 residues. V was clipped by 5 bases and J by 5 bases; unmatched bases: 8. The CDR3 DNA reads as TGTGCCAGCAGTGAACCGGGACAGGGGACGACTGAAGCTTTCTTT. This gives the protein CASSEPGQGTTEAFF.

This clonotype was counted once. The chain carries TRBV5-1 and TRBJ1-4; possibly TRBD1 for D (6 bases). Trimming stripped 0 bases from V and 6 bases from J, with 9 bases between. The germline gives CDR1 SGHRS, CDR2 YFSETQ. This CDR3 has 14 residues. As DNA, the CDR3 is TGCGCCAGCAGCTTGGACAGGGCAGATGAAAAACTGTTTTTT. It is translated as CASSLDRADEKLFF.

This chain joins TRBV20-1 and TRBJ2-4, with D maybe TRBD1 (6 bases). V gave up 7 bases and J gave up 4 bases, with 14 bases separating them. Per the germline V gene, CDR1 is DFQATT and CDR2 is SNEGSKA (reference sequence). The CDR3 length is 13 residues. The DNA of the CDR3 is TGCAGTGGCGCCCGGGACATTAAAAACATTCAGTACTTC. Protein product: CSGARDIKNIQYF.

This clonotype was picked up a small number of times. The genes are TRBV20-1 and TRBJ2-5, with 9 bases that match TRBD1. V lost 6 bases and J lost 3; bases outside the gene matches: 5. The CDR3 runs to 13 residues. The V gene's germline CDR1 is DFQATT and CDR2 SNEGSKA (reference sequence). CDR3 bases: TGCAGTGCCGTTGGGACAGGGAAAGAGACCCAGTACTTC. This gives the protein CSAVGTGKETQYF.

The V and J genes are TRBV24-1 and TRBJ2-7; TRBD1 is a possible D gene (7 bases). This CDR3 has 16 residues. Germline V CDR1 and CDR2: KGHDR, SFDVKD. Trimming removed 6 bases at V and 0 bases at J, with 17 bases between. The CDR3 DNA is TGTGCCACCAGTCAGGGGGGTTCGGCATACTCCTACGAGCAGTACTTC. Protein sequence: CATSQGGSAYSYEQYF.

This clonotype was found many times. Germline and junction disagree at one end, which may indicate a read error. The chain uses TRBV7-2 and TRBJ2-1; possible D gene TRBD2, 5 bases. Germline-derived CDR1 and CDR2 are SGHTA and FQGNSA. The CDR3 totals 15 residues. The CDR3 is CASSLVGSSYNEQFF. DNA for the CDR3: TGCGCCAGCAGCTTGGTGGGGAGCTCCTACAATGAGCAGTTCTTC.

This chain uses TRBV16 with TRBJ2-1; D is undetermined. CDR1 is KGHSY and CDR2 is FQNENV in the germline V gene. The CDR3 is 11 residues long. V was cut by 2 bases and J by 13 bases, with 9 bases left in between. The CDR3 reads CASSQSTVQFF. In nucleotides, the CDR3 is TGTGCCAGCAGCCAAAGCACGGTACAGTTCTTC.

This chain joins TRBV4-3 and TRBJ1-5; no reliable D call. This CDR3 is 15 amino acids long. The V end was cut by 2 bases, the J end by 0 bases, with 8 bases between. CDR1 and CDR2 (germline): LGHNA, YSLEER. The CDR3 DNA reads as TGCGCCAGCAGCCAAACTGTGTATAGCAATCAGCCCCAGCATTTT. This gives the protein CASSQTVYSNQPQHF.

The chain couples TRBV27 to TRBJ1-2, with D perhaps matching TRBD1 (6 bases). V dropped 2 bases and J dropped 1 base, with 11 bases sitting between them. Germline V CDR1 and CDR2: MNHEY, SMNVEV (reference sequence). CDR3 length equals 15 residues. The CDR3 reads CASSLAGQNNYGYTF. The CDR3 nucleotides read TGTGCCAGCAGTTTAGCAGGACAGAATAACTATGGCTACACCTTC.

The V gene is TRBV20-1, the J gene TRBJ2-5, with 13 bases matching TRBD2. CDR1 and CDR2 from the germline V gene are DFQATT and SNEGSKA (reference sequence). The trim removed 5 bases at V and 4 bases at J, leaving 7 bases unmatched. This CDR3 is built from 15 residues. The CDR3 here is CSARGLAGPGETQYF. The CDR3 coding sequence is TGCAGTGCTCGGGGACTAGCGGGACCGGGAGAGACCCAGTACTTC.

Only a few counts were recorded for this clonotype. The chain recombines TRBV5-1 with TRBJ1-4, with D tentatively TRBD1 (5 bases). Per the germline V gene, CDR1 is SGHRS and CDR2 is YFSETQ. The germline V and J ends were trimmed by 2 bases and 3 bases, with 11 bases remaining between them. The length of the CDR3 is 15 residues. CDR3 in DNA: TGCGCCAGCAGCTTTGTTTCGGGGCCTAATGAAAAACTGTTTTTT. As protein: CASSFVSGPNEKLFF.

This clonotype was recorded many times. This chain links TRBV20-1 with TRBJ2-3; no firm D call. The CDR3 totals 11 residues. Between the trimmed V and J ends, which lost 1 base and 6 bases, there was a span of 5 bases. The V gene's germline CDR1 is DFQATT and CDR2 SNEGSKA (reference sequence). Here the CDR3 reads CSARGTDTQYF. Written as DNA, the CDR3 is TGCAGTGCTAGAGGGACCGATACGCAGTATTTT.

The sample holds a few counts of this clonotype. Written as DNA, the CDR3 is TGTGCCACGGGCGGGACAGGTCAAGAGACCCAGTACTTC. This sequence encodes CATGGTGQETQYF. The chain is built from TRBV24-1 and TRBJ2-5, with 8 nucleotides matching TRBD1. V shed 10 bases and J 2 bases; nucleotides not matched to a gene: 5. CDR3 size: 13 residues. Germline-derived CDR1 and CDR2 are KGHDR and SFDVKD.

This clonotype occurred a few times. The CDR3 DNA is TGTGCCAGCAGCCAGGTTCTGGGCTCCTACAATGAGCAGTTCTTC. As protein: CASSQVLGSYNEQFF. The rearrangement joins TRBV4-2 to TRBJ2-1; D is unresolved. V shed 3 bases and J shed 0 bases, with 9 bases lying between them. Germline CDR1 and CDR2: LGHNA and YNFKEQ. This CDR3 region has 15 residues.

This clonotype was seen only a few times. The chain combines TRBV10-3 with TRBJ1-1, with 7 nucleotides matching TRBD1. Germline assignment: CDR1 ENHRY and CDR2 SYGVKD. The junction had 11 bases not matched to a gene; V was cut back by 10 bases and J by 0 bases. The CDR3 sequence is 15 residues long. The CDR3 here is CATGGKGAMNTEAFF. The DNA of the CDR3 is TGTGCCACCGGGGGAAAGGGGGCCATGAACACTGAAGCTTTCTTT.